This T cell receptor beta chain originates from a study of shared clonotypes between healthy human individuals. Study-wide results and limits: Naive CD4 clonotype sharing across several donors was around 5%.

Some clones are missing from TCRdb's copy, which holds only in-frame ones; the method was immunoSEQ multiplex PCR. In the table there are millions of clones, approximately 94% of which are singletons. Naive CD8 cells, CD45RO-negative and positively selected for CCR7, excluded terminally differentiated effector memory CD45RA+ cells. Turning to this clone: Antigen: not known. A junction boundary mismatches the germline segment, possibly from a read error.

The TCR originated in a young man in good health. The specimen sequenced was naive CD8+ T cells sorted from blood.

This CDR3 reads CAGSLVALGLATDTQYF. The CDR3 nucleotides are TGTGCCGGCAGCCTAGTGGCCCTCGGACTAGCTACAGATACGCAGTATTTT. V is TRBV11-2 and J is TRBJ2-3; 8 bases align to TRBD2. This CDR3 spans 17 amino acids. CDR1 and CDR2 (germline): SGHAT, FQNNGV.